The 9 T cell receptor beta chains given below trace back to one sample, sequenced in a study of preoperative IRX-2 immunotherapy in early breast cancer. Regarding treatment: preoperative locoregional IRX-2 cytokine immunotherapy. Only in-frame clones appear in the TCRdb table, and some are missing; sequencing was by immunoSEQ multiplex PCR. Among about 38,000 clones, 82% were seen once, and the ten largest hold approximately 1.5%. Material: lymph node tissue, obtained after IRX-2 immunotherapy. These receptors were obtained from a human donor with breast cancer.

The genes are TRBV6-8 and TRBJ1-5; TRBD1 matches 9 bases. This CDR3 has 14 amino acids. CDR1 and CDR2 from the germline V gene are MNHGY and SAAAGT. Losses at the gene ends were 10 bases for V and 4 bases for J; bases not matched to a gene: 8. CDR3 protein: CATTTGGLNQPQHF. CDR3 DNA sequence: TGTGCCACTACCACAGGGGGCCTTAATCAGCCCCAGCATTTT.

The chain is built from TRBV6-8 and TRBJ2-3; D gene uncertain. Germline values: CDR1 MNHGY, CDR2 SAAAGT. This CDR3 is built from 12 residues. The germline V and J ends were trimmed by 2 bases and 4 bases, with 4 bases remaining between them. The CDR3 sequence: CASSYGSDTQYF. As DNA, the CDR3 is TGTGCCAGCAGTTACGGCTCAGATACGCAGTATTTT.

CDR3 region: CASSFYRGSDTGELFF. CDR3 in DNA: TGTGCCAGCAGCTTTTACAGGGGATCCGACACCGGGGAGCTGTTTTTT. The chain carries TRBV11-3 and TRBJ2-2, with 7 bases aligning to TRBD1. Germline V CDR1 and CDR2: SGHNT, YENEEA. V lost 3 bases and J lost 3; bases outside the gene matches: 7. The CDR3 spans 16 residues.

There are a few counts of this clone. CDR3 DNA: TGTGCCAGCTCACTCGGGACTAGCGGAAGTTACGAGCAGTACTTC. It yields the protein CASSLGTSGSYEQYF. This sequence joins TRBV18 and TRBJ2-7, with 11 nucleotides matching TRBD2. The germline CDR1 and CDR2 sequences are KGHSH and LQKENI. Germline trimming cut 4 bases from V and 4 bases from J; bases unmatched to any gene: 6. This CDR3 is 15 amino acids long.

The chain employs TRBV6-8 and TRBJ2-3, with D unclear. Germline lookup yields CDR1 MNHGY and CDR2 SAAAGT. Trimming cost V 0 bases and J 5 bases, with 9 bases left between them. The CDR3 is 14 amino acids. The CDR3 is CASSYSVSGDTQYF. The CDR3 DNA is TGTGCCAGCAGTTACTCCGTCTCCGGAGATACGCAGTATTTT.

The CDR3 DNA sequence: TGTGCCAGCAGCCTCGGACTAGCGGGGGGGCGCACAGATACGCAGTATTTT. It encodes CASSLGLAGGRTDTQYF. The chain combines TRBV11-3 with TRBJ2-3, with TRBD2 identical over 15 bases. Trimming at V came to 5 bases and at J to 1 base, leaving 4 bases not matched to a gene. CDR1 is SGHNT, CDR2 YENEEA, per germline. The CDR3 extends over 17 amino acids.

The chain combines TRBV6-8 with TRBJ2-6; unclear D gene. The CDR3 runs to 13 residues. The germline gives CDR1 MNHGY, CDR2 SAAAGT. The CDR3 nucleotides read TGTGCAACAGAAAGCTCTGGGGCCAACGTCCTGACTTTC. It codes for CATESSGANVLTF.

Only a few counts were recorded for this clone. This sequence joins TRBV11-3 and TRBJ2-5, with TRBD2 matching 11 bases. The V and J ends lost 2 bases and 4 bases, in that order; junction bases with no gene match: 3. In germline, CDR1 is SGHNT, CDR2 YENEEA. The CDR3 sequence is 15 residues long. CDR3 residues: CASSLFLAGGETQYF. In nucleotides, the CDR3 is TGTGCCAGCAGCTTATTTCTAGCGGGGGGAGAGACCCAGTACTTC.

This clone was recorded only once. The chain links TRBV11-3 to TRBJ1-2; 9 bases are shared with TRBD1. V was pared by 5 bases and J by 2 bases, with 6 bases of the junction left unmatched. Germline CDR1 SGHNT, CDR2 YENEEA. This CDR3 spans 15 amino acids. Here the CDR3 DNA reads TGTGCCAGCAGCCTTGCGACAGGGGGAAACTATGGCTACACCTTC. Residues: CASSLATGGNYGYTF.